Listed here are 18 T cell receptor beta chains from one sample, sequenced in a study of spatial heterogeneity in lung cancer. Time point specified: sample taken at primary tumor resection. General observations from the study: Within tumors, counts of expanded alpha and beta TCRs tracked tumor mutation counts.

TCRdb reanalysed the 5' RACE reads using MiXCR and keeps one entry per CDR3 protein. The table shows about 6,900 distinct CDR3 sequences, with 15% to 20% occurring only once. These receptors have no identified antigens. The source material was lung tumor tissue, sampled at surgery. The receptors were sampled from a female donor with early-stage non-small cell lung cancer.

This clonotype was found a few times. The chain couples TRBV28 to TRBJ2-7, with TRBD2 matching over 7 bases. The CDR3 contains 14 residues. Germline lookup yields CDR1 MDHEN and CDR2 SYDVKM. The J segment lost 4 bases and the V segment lost 7 bases, leaving 10 bases of the junction unmatched. This CDR3 reads CASINLGGRYEQYF. For the CDR3, the DNA is TGTGCCAGCATCAACCTGGGAGGGCGGTACGAGCAGTACTTC.

This clonotype is labeled as medium-sized. This chain joins TRBV28 and TRBJ2-5; possibly TRBD2 for D (7 bases). Germline V gene data show CDR1 as MDHEN and CDR2 as SYDVKM. Trimming removed 7 bases at V and 4 bases at J, with 25 bases between. The CDR3 runs 17 residues. CDR3 in DNA: TGTGCCAGCACCCCCTTCGGGAGGAGGGCGACAGGAGAGACCCAGTACTTC. Its translation is CASTPFGRRATGETQYF.

The chain has TRBV13 and TRBJ2-1, with a tentative D call TRBD2 (6 bases). From germline, CDR1 is PRHDT and CDR2 FYEKMQ (reference sequence). The CDR3 has 13 residues. Trimming cost V 0 bases and J 6 bases, with 6 bases left between them. The CDR3 loop is CASSLGTSNEQFF. The CDR3 nucleotides are TGTGCCAGCAGCTTAGGGACTAGCAATGAGCAGTTCTTC.

The rearrangement joins TRBV5-1 to TRBJ1-5; possibly TRBD1 for D (5 bases). The V end lost 4 bases, the J end lost 6 bases, and 20 bases lay between the germline ends. Germline V lookup: CDR1 SGHRS, CDR2 YFSETQ. CDR3 length: 16 amino acids. This chain's CDR3 is CASSPHAGSGRQPQHF. In nucleotides, the CDR3 is TGCGCCAGCAGCCCCCATGCAGGGTCGGGTCGTCAGCCCCAGCATTTT.

The V and J genes are TRBV29-1 and TRBJ2-1; TRBD2 agrees at 10 bases. Per the germline V gene, CDR1 is SQVTM and CDR2 is ANQGSEA. The CDR3 is 16 residues long. The V and J ends lost 2 bases and 4 bases, in that order; junction bases with no gene match: 8. The CDR3 is CSVERGTSGAYNEQFF. CDR3 DNA sequence: TGCAGCGTTGAACGGGGCACTAGCGGGGCTTACAATGAGCAGTTCTTC.

This clonotype was picked up a small number of times. The chain has TRBV29-1 and TRBJ2-5; the match to TRBD1 covers 8 bases. This CDR3 is 14 amino acids long. V shed 7 bases, J shed 3 bases, and the junction held 10 bases outside the gene matches. Germline lookup yields CDR1 SQVTM and CDR2 ANQGSEA. CDR3 region: CSGQDGTGKETQYF. CDR3 DNA sequence: TGCAGCGGACAAGACGGGACAGGAAAAGAGACCCAGTACTTC.

The chain is built from TRBV3-1 and TRBJ1-1; 10 bases line up with TRBD1. Trimming took 4 bases from V and 3 from J; bases not matched to a gene: 5. The CDR3 length is 15 residues. Germline V gene lookup returns CDR1 LGHDT and CDR2 YNNKEL (reference sequence). The CDR3 here is CASSPGQGIDTEAFF. The CDR3 coding sequence is TGTGCCAGCAGCCCGGGACAGGGGATCGACACTGAAGCTTTCTTT.

This sequence joins TRBV9 and TRBJ2-3, with D unresolved. The ends were cut back, 0 bases at V and 0 bases at J, with 8 bases in the middle. The germline V gene encodes CDR1 SGDLS and CDR2 YYNGEE. This CDR3 region has 15 residues. CDR3 in DNA: TGTGCCAGCAGCGTAGATCTATCCAGCACAGATACGCAGTATTTT. It specifies CASSVDLSSTDTQYF.

A few counts support this clonotype. The chain carries TRBV6-2 or TRBV6-3 and TRBJ2-3, with 7 bases matching TRBD2. The CDR3 is made up of 15 amino acids. V was pared by 7 bases and J by 2 bases, with 9 bases of the junction left unmatched. Germline CDR1 MNHEY, CDR2 SVGEGT. In DNA, the CDR3 is TGTGCCAGCATGGACGGGGGGTCTCCCACAGATACGCAGTATTTT. Residues: CASMDGGSPTDTQYF.

The chain employs TRBV2 and TRBJ1-1; unclear D gene. There are 13 residues in the CDR3. Trimming took 5 bases from V and 1 from J, leaving 8 bases between them. Germline CDR1 and CDR2: SNHLY and FYNNEI. The CDR3 spells CASSPTANTEAFF. The CDR3 DNA follows: TGTGCCAGCAGTCCGACCGCGAACACTGAAGCTTTCTTT.

The rearrangement uses TRBV4-3 and TRBJ1-6, with D possibly matching TRBD1 (6 bases). The ends were cut back, 1 base at V and 2 bases at J, with 12 bases in the middle. The CDR3 is made up of 17 amino acids. Germline V gives CDR1 LGHNA, CDR2 YSLEER. CDR3 sequence reads: CASSQAPPGAYNSPLHF. The CDR3 DNA sequence: TGCGCCAGCAGCCAAGCCCCGCCAGGGGCCTATAATTCACCCCTCCACTTT.

This clonotype was detected only a few times. This chain joins TRBV29-1 and TRBJ2-3; 16 nucleotides line up with TRBD2. The V gene's germline CDR1 is SQVTM and CDR2 ANQGSEA. The CDR3 covers 16 residues. V was pared by 3 bases and J by 2 bases, with 2 bases of the junction left unmatched. CDR3 in amino acids: CSVEGLAGGVTDTQYF. CDR3 nucleotide sequence: TGCAGCGTTGAGGGACTAGCGGGGGGGGTCACAGATACGCAGTATTTT.

This clonotype was seen a handful of times. The chain is built from TRBV18 and TRBJ2-1; 10 nucleotides agree with TRBD1. The CDR3 is made up of 15 amino acids. The junction had 4 bases not matched to a gene; V was cut back by 2 bases and J by 6 bases. Germline V gene data show CDR1 as KGHSH and CDR2 as LQKENI. The CDR3: CASSPGTGASNEQFF. DNA of the CDR3: TGTGCCAGCTCACCAGGGACAGGGGCCTCCAATGAGCAGTTCTTC. Full variable domain (missing parts from reference TRBV18 and TRBJ2-1): NAGVMQNPRHLVRRRGQEARLRCSPMKGHSHVYWYRQLPEEGLKFMVYLQKENIIDESGMPKERFSAEFPKEGPSILRIQQVVRGDSAAYFCASSPGTGASNEQFFGPGTRLTVL.

The rearrangement uses TRBV12-3 or TRBV12-4 and TRBJ2-3; 12 positions match TRBD2. There are 18 residues in the CDR3. Unmatched junction bases numbered 9, after V lost 5 bases and J lost 0 bases. This CDR3 is CASSPGTSGSPSTDTQYF. The DNA for the CDR3 is TGTGCCAGCAGTCCCGGGACTAGCGGGTCTCCGAGCACAGATACGCAGTATTTT.

By sample fraction, this clonotype is medium-sized. The J gene is TRBJ2-7, the V gene TRBV5-1; possible D gene TRBD1, 6 bases. The CDR3 sequence is 12 residues long. Trimming removed 4 bases at V and 6 bases at J, with 11 bases between. The germline V gene encodes CDR1 SGHRS and CDR2 YFSETQ. CDR3 nucleotide sequence: TGCGCCAGCAGCCCCGACAGGTCCGAGCAGTACTTC. Encoded protein: CASSPDRSEQYF. The whole variable domain, filled in from reference TRBV5-1 and TRBJ2-7, reads KAGVTQTPRYLIKTRGQQVTLSCSPISGHRSVSWYQQTPGQGLQFLFEYFSETQRNKGNFPGRFSGRQFSNSRSEMNVSTLELGDSALYLCASSPDRSEQYFGPGTRLTVT.

This clonotype was seen more than once but under ten times. The chain couples TRBV30 to TRBJ2-3; TRBD2 matches 9 bases. V lost 1 base, J lost 5 bases, and 4 bases stayed unmatched. CDR3 length: 14 amino acids. From germline, CDR1 is GTSNPN and CDR2 SVGIG (reference sequence). This CDR3 reads CAWSEAGGLDTQYF. CDR3 coding DNA: TGTGCCTGGAGTGAAGCGGGGGGTCTAGATACGCAGTATTTT. The whole variable domain, remainder taken from reference TRBV30 and TRBJ2-3, is SQTIHQWPATLVQPVGSPLSLECTVEGTSNPNLYWYRQAAGRGLQLLFYSVGIGQISSEVPQNLSASRPQDRQFILSSKKLLLSDSGFYLCAWSEAGGLDTQYFGPGTRLTVL.

Sample share makes this clonotype medium-sized. V gene TRBV6-5 combines with J gene TRBJ2-1, with 8 nucleotides matching TRBD2. With V trimmed by 2 bases and J by 4 bases, 10 bases remained unmatched. Germline V gene sequence: CDR1 MNHEY, CDR2 SVGAGI. This CDR3 contains 17 residues. CDR3 coding DNA: TGTGCCAGCAGTTACGGTAGTGGGCGGGGGGTATACAATGAGCAGTTCTTC. Residues: CASSYGSGRGVYNEQFF.

This clonotype was found a few times. V is TRBV6-5 and J is TRBJ1-2; TRBD1 might be the D (5 bases). The V gene lost 0 bases and the J gene lost 3 bases, with 14 bases spanning the gap. Germline CDR1 reads MNHEY; CDR2 reads SVGAGI. The CDR3 runs 16 residues. DNA for the CDR3: TGTGCCAGCAGTTACTCGAAGGCAGGGAAGGACTATGGCTACACCTTC. Residues: CASSYSKAGKDYGYTF.